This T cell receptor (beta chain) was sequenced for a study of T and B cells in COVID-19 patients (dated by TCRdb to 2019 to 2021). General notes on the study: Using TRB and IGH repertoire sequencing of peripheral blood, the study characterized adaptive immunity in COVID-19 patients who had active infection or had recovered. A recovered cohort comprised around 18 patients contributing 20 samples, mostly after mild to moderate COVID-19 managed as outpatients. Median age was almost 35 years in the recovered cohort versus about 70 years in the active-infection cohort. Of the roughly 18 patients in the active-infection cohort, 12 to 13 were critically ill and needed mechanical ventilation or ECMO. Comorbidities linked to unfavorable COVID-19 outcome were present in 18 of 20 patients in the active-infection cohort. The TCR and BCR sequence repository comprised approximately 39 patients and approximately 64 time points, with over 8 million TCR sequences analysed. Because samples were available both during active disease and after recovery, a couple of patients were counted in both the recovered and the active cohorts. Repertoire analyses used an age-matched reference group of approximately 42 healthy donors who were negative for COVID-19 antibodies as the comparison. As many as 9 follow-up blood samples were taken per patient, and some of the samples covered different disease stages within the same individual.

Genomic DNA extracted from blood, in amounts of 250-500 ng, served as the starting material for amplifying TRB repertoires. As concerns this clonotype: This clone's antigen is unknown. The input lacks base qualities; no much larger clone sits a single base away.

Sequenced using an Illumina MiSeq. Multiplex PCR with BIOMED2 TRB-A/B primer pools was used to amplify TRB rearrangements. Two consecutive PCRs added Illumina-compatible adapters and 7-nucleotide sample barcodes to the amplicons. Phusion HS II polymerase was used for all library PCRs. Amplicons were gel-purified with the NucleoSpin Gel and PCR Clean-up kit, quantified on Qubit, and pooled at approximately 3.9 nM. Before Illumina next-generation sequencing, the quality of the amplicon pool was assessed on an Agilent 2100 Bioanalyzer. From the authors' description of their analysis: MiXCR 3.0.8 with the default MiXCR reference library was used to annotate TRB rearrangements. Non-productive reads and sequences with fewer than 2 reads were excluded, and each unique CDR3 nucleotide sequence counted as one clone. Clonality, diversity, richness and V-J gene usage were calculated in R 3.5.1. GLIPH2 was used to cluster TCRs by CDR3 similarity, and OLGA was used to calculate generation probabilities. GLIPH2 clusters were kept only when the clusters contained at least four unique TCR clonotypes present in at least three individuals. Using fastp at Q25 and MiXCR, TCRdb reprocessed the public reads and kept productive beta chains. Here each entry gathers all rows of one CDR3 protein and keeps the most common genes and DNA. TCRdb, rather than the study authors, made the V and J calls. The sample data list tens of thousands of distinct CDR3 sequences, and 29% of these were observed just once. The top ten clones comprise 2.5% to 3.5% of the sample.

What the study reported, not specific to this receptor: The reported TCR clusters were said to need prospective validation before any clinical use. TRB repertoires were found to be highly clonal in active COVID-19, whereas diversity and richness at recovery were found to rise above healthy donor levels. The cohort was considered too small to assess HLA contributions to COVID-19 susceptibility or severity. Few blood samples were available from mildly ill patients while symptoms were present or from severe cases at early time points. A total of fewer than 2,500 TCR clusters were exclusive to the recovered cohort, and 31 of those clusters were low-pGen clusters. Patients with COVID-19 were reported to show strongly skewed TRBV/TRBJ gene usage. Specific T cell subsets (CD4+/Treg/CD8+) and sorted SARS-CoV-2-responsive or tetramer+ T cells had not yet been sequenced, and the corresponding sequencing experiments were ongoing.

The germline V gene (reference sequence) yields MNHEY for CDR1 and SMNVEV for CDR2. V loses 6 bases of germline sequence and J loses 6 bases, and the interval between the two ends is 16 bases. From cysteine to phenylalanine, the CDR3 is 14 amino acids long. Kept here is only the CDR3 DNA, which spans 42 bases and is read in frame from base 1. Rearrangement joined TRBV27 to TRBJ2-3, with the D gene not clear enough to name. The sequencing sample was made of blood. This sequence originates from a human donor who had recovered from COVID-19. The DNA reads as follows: TGTGCCAGCAGCGATCCCCAGGCCGCTGATACGCAGTATTTT. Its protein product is CASSDPQAADTQYF.